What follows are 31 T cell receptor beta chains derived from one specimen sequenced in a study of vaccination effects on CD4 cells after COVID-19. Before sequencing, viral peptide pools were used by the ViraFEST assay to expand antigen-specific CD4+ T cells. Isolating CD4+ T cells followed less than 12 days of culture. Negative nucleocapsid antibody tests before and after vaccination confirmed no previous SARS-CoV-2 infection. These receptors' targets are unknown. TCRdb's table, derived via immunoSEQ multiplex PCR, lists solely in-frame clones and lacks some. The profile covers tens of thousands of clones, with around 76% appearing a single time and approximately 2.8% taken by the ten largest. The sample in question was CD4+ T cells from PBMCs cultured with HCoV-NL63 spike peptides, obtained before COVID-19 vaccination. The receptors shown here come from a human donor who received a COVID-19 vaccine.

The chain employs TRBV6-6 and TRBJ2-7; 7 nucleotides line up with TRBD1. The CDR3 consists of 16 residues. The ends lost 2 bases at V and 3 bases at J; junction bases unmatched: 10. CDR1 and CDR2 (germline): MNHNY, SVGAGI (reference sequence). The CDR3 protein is CASSYGLTGAGYEQYV. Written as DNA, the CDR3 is TGTGCCAGCAGTTACGGTCTTACAGGGGCAGGCTACGAGCAGTACGTC.

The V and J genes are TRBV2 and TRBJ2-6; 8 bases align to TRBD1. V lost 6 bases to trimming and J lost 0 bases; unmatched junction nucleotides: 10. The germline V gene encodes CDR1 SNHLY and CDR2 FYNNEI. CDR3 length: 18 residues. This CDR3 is CASRDPGQASSGANVLTF. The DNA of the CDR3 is TGTGCCAGCAGAGATCCGGGACAGGCCAGCTCTGGGGCCAACGTCCTGACTTTC.

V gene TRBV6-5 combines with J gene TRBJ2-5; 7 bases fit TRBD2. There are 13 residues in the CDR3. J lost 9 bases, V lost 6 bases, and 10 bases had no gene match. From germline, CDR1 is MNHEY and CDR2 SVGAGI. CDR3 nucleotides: TGTGCCAGCAGCCCGACGGGGACTATGTCCCAGTACTTC. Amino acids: CASSPTGTMSQYF.

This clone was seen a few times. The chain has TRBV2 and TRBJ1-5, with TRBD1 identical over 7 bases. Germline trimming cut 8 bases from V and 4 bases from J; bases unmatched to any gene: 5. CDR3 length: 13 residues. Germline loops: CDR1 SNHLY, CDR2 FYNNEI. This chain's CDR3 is CASGDSSNQPQHF. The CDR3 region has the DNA TGTGCCAGCGGGGACAGTTCAAATCAGCCCCAGCATTTT. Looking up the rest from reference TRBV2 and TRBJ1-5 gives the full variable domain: EPEVTQTPSHQVTQMGQEVILRCVPISNHLYFYWYRQILGQKVEFLVSFYNNEISEKSEIFDDQFSVERPDGSNFTLKIRSTKLEDSAMYFCASGDSSNQPQHFGDGTRLSIL.

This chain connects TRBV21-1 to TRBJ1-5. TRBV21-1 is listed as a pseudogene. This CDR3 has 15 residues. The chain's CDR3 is CASSKGTLWGQPQHF. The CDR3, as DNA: TGTGCCAGCAGCAAAGGAACTCTATGGGGTCAGCCCCAGCATTTT.

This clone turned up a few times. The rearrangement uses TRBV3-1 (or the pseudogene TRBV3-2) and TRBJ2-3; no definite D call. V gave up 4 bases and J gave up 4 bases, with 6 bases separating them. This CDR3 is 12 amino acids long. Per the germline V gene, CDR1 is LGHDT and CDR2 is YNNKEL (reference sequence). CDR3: CASSPRADTQYF. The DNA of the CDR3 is TGTGCCAGCAGCCCCCGCGCAGATACGCAGTATTTT.

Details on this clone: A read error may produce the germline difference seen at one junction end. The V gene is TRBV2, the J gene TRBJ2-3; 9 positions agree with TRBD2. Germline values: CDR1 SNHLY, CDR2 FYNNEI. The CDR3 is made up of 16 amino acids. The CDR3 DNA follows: TGTGCCAGCAGGGAAGAGAGGGCTAGCGGGGCAGATACGCAGTATTTT. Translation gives CASREERASGADTQYF.

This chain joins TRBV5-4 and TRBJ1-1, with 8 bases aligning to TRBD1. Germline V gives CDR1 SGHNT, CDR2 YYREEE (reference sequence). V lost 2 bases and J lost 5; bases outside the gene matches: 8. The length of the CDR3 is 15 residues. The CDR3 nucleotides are TGTGCCAGCAGCTTCCCCGGGACAGGAATTACTGAAGCTTTCTTT. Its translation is CASSFPGTGITEAFF.

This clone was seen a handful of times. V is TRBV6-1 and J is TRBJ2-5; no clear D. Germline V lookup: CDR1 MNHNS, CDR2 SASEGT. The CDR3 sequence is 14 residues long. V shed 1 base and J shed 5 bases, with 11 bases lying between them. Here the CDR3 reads CASSEDPGRETQYF. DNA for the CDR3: TGTGCCAGCAGTGAAGATCCGGGTCGGGAGACCCAGTACTTC.

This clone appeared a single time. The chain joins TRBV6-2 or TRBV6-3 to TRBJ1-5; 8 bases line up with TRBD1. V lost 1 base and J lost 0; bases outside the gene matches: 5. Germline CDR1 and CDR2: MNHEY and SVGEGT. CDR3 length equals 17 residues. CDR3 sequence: CASSYLDRGYSNQPQHF. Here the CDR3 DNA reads TGTGCCAGCAGTTACTTAGACAGGGGTTATAGCAATCAGCCCCAGCATTTT.

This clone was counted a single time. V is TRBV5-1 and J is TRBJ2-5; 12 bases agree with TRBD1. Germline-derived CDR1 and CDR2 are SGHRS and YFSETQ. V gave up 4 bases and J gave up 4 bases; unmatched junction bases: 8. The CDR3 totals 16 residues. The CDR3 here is CASSLGQGARRETQYF. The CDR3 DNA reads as TGCGCCAGCAGCCTGGGACAGGGGGCTCGTAGAGAGACCCAGTACTTC.

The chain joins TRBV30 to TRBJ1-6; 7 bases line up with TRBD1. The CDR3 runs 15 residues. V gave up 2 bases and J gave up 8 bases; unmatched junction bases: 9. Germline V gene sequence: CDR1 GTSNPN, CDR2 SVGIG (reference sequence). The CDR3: CAWSSRQGHYSPLHF. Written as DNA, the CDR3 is TGTGCCTGGAGTAGCCGACAGGGCCATTATTCACCCCTCCACTTT.

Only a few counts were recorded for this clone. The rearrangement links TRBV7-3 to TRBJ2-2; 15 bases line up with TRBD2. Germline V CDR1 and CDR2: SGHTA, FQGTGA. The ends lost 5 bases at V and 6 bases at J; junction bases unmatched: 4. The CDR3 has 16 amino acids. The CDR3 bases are TGTGCCAGCAGCCCTCGGACTAGCGGGGGGGCCGGGGAGCTGTTTTTT. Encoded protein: CASSPRTSGGAGELFF.

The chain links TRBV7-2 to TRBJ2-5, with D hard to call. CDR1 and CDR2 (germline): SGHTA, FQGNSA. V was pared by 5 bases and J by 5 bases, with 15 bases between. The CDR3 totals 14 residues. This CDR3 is CASSPTRSWETQYF. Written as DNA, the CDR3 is TGTGCCAGCAGCCCTACGCGAAGTTGGGAGACCCAGTACTTC.

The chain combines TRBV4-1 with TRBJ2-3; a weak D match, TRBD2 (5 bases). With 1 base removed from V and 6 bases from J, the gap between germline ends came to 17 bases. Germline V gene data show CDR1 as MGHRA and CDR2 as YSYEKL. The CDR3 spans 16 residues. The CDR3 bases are TGCGCCAGCAGCCAAGGGTGGGAGTCTCTGGGGGATACGCAGTATTTT. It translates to CASSQGWESLGDTQYF.

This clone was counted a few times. As DNA, the CDR3 is TGTGCCAGCAGCACCTCAGCGGTCCCCGGGGAGCTGTTTTTT. Its translation is CASSTSAVPGELFF. The gene calls are TRBV7-2 and TRBJ2-2; tentative D call: TRBD2 (5 bases). Germline V CDR1 and CDR2: SGHTA, FQGNSA. The V gene lost 5 bases and the J gene lost 6 bases, with 13 bases spanning the gap. The CDR3 is made up of 14 amino acids.

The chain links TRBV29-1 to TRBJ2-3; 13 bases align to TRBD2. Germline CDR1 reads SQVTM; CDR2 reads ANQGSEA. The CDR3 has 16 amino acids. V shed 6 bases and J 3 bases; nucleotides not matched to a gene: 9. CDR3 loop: CSVLDRTSGGTDTQYF. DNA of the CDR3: TGCAGCGTCCTCGACCGGACTAGCGGGGGTACAGATACGCAGTATTTT.

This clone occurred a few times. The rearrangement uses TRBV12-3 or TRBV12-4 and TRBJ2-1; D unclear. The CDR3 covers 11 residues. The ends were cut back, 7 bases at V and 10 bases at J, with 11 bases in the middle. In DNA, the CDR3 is TGTGCCAGCACTAAAAGAACCGAGCAGTTCTTC. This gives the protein CASTKRTEQFF.

CDR3 nucleotides: TGTGCCAGCTCACCTGCGGTTGCAACTAATGAAAAACTGTTTTTT. Its protein is CASSPAVATNEKLFF. The chain employs TRBV18 and TRBJ1-4; the D is unclear. In germline, CDR1 is KGHSH, CDR2 LQKENI. V lost 3 bases and J lost 0, with 8 bases in between. This CDR3 contains 15 residues.

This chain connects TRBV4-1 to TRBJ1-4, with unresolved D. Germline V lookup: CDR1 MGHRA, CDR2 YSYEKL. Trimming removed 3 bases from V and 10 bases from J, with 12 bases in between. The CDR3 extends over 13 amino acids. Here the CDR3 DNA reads TGCGCCAGCAGCCACTCAGAGGTCGGAAAACTGTTTTTT. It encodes CASSHSEVGKLFF.

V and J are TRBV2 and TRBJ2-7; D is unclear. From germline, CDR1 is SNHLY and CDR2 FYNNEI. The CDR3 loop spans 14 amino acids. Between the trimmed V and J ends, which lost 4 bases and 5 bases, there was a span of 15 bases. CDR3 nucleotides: TGTGCCAGCAGTGTATCCGTCGGATGGGACGAGCAGTACGTC. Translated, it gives CASSVSVGWDEQYV.

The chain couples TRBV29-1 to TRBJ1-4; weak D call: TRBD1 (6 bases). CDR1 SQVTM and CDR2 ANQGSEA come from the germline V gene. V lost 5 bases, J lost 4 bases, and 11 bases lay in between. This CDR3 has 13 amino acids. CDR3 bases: TGCAGCGTTCCCGCACAGGGTAATGAAAAACTGTTTTTT. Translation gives CSVPAQGNEKLFF.

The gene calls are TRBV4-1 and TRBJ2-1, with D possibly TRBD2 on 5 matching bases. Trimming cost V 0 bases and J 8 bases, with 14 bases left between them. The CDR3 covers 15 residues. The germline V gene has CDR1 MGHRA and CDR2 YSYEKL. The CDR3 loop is CASSQDRTRGYEQFF. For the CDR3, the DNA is TGCGCCAGCAGCCAAGATCGGACTCGAGGGTATGAGCAGTTCTTC.

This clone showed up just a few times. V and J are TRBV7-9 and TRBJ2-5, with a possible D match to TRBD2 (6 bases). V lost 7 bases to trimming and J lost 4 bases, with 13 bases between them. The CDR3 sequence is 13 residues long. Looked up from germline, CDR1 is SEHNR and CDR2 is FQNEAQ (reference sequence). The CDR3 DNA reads TGTGCCAGCACCCGGGGTAGCGGAGAGACCCAGTACTTC. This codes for CASTRGSGETQYF.

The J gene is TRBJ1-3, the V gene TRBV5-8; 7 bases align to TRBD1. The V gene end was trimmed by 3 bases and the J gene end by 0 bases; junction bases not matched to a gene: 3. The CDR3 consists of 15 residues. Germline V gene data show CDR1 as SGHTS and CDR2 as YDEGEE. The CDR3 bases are TGTGCCAGCAGCTGGGACAGAAGCTCTGGAAACACCATATATTTT. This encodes CASSWDRSSGNTIYF.

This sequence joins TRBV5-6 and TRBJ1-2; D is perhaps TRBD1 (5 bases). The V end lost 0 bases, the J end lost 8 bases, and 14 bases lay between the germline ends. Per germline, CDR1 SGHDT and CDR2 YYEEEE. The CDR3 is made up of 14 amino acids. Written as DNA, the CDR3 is TGTGCCAGCAGCTTGGAAGGGGACTTCTGGGGCTACACCTTC. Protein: CASSLEGDFWGYTF.

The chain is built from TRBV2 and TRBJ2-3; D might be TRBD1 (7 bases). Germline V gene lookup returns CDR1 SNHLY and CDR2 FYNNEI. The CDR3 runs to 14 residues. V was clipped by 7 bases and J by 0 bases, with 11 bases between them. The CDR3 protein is CASTGDRSTDTQYF. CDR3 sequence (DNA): TGTGCCAGCACGGGGGACAGAAGCACAGATACGCAGTATTTT. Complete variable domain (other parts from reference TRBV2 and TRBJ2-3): EPEVTQTPSHQVTQMGQEVILRCVPISNHLYFYWYRQILGQKVEFLVSFYNNEISEKSEIFDDQFSVERPDGSNFTLKIRSTKLEDSAMYFCASTGDRSTDTQYFGPGTRLTVL.

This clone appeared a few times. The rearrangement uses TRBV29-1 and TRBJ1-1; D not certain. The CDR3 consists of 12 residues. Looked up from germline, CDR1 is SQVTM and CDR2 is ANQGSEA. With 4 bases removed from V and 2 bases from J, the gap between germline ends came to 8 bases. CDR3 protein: CSVGRLNTEAFF. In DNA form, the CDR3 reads TGCAGCGTTGGCAGATTAAACACTGAAGCTTTCTTT.

The CDR3: CASSPRTGEQETQYF. The CDR3 DNA reads as TGTGCCAGCTCACCCCGGACAGGGGAACAAGAGACCCAGTACTTC. The chain has TRBV18 and TRBJ2-5, with TRBD1 matching over 9 bases. The CDR3 is 15 residues long. Trimming took 3 bases from V and 2 from J; bases not matched to a gene: 4. Germline CDR1 and CDR2: KGHSH and LQKENI.

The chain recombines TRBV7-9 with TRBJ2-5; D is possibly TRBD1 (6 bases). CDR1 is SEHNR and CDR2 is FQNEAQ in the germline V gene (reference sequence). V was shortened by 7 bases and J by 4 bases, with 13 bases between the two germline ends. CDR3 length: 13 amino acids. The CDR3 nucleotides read TGTGCCAGCACCCAGACAGGCTCAGAGACCCAGTACTTC. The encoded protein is CASTQTGSETQYF.

The CDR3 is CASSLGGTDTQYF. CDR3 nucleotide sequence: TGCGCCAGCAGCTTGGGGGGCACAGATACGCAGTATTTT. The gene calls are TRBV5-1 and TRBJ2-3; no clear D gene. CDR1 and CDR2 (germline): SGHRS, YFSETQ. V was clipped by 0 bases and J by 1 base, with 3 bases between them. The length of the CDR3 is 13 residues.